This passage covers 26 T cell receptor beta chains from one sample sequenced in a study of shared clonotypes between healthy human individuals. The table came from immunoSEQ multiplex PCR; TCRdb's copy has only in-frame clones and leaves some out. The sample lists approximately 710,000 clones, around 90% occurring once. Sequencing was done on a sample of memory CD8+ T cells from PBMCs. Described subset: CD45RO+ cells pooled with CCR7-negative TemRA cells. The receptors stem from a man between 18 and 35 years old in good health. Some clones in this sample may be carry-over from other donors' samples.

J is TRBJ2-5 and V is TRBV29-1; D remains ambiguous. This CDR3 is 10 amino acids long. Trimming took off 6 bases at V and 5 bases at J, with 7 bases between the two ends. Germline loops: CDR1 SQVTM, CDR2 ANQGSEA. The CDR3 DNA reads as TGCAGCGTAACCGCCGAGACCCAGTACTTC. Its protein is CSVTAETQYF. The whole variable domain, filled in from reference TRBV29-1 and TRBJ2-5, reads SAVISQKPSRDICQRGTSLTIQCQVDSQVTMMFWYRQQPGQSLTLIATANQGSEATYESGFVIDKFPISRPNLTFSTLTVSNMSPEDSSIYLCSVTAETQYFGPGTRLLVL.

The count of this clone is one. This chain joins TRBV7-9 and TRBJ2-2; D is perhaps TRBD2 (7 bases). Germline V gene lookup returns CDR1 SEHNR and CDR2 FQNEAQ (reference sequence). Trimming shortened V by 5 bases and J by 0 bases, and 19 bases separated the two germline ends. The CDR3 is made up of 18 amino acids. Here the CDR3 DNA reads TGTGCCAGCAGCCGCCCGGGTGTAGGGGGGGCGAACACCGGGGAGCTGTTTTTT. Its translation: CASSRPGVGGANTGELFF.

This CDR3 is CASSPRQGERTNEKLFF. In DNA, the CDR3 is TGTGCCAGCAGCCCGCGACAGGGGGAAAGAACTAATGAAAAACTGTTTTTT. This chain joins TRBV9 and TRBJ1-4, with 9 bases identical to TRBD1. Trimming at V came to 4 bases and at J to 1 base, leaving 8 bases not matched to a gene. The CDR3 loop spans 17 amino acids. Germline loops: CDR1 SGDLS, CDR2 YYNGEE.

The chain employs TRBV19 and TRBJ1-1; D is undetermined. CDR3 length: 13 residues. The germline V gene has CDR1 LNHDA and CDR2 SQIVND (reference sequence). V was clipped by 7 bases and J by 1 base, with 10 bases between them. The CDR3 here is CASIMGGNTEAFF. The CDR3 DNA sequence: TGTGCCAGTATTATGGGTGGGAACACTGAAGCTTTCTTT.

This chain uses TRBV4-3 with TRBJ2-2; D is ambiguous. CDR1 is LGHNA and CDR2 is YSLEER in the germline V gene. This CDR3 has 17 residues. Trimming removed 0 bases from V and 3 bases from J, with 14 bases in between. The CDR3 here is CASSQDLSDYYTGELFF. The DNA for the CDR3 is TGCGCCAGCAGCCAAGATCTGAGCGATTATTACACCGGGGAGCTGTTTTTT.

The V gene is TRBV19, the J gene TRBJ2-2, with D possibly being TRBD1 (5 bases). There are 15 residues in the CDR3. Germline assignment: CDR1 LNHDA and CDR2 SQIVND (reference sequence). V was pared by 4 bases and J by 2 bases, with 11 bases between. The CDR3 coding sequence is TGTGCCAGTAGTAATGACAGATCTAACACCGGGGAGCTGTTTTTT. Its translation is CASSNDRSNTGELFF.

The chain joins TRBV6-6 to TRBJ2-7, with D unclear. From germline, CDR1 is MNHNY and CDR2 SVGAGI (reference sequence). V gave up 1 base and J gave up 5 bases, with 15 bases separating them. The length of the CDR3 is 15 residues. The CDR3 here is CASSYFGPALDEQYF. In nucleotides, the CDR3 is TGTGCCAGCAGTTACTTTGGCCCAGCCCTGGACGAGCAGTACTTC.

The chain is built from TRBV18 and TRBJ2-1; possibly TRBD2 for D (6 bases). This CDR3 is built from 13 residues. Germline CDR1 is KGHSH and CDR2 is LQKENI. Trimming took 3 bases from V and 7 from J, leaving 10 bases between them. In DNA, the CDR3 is TGTGCCAGCTCACCGAAGCGGGTAAATGAGCAGTTCTTC. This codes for CASSPKRVNEQFF.

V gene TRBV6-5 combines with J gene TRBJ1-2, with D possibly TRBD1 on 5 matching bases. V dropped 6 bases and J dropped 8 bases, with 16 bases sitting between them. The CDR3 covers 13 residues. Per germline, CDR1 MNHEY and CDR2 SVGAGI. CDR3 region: CASRSNRLQGYTF. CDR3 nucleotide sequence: TGTGCCAGCAGGTCAAACAGGCTGCAGGGCTACACCTTC.

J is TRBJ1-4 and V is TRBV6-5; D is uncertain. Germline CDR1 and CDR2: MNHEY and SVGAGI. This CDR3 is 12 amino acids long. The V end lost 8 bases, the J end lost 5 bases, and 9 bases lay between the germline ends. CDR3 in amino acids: CASSSGNEKLFF. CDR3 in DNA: TGTGCCAGCTCGTCGGGAAATGAAAAACTGTTTTTT.

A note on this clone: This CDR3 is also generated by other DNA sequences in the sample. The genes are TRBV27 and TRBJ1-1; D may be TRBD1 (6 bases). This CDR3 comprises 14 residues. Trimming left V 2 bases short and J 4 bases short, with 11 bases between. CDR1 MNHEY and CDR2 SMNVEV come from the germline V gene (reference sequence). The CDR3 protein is CASSLRGAGTEAFF. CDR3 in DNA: TGTGCCAGCAGTTTACGGGGGGCGGGCACTGAAGCTTTCTTT.

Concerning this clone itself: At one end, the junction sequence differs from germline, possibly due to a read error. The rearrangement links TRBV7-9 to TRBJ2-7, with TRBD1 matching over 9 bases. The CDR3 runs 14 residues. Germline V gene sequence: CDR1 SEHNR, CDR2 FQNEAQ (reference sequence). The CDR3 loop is CASAPGTGYKTGIF. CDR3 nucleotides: TGTGCCAGCGCCCCGGGGACAGGGTATAAGACAGGGATCTTC.

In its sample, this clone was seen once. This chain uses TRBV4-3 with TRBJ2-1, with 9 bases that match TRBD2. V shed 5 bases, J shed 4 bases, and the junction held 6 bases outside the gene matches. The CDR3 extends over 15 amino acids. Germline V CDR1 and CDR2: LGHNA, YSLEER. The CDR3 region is CASSSGLAQYNEQFF. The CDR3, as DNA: TGCGCCAGCAGCTCAGGACTAGCGCAGTACAATGAGCAGTTCTTC.

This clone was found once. In nucleotides, the CDR3 is TGTGCCAGCGCGTCAGACTCCTACGAGCAGTACTTC. Its translation is CASASDSYEQYF. This chain links TRBV27 with TRBJ2-7; D not resolved. Trimming shortened V by 8 bases and J by 0 bases, and 8 bases separated the two germline ends. The CDR3 loop spans 12 amino acids. Germline V gene sequence: CDR1 MNHEY, CDR2 SMNVEV (reference sequence).

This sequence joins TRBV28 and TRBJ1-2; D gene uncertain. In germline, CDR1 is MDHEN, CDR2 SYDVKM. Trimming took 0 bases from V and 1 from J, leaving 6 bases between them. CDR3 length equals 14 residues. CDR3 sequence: CASSLWQINYGYTF. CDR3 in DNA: TGTGCCAGCAGTTTATGGCAGATTAACTATGGCTACACCTTC.

Here the CDR3 reads CASSSDTLSYEQYF. The CDR3 nucleotides read TGTGCCAGCAGCTCCGACACCCTATCCTACGAGCAGTACTTC. The chain employs TRBV7-9 and TRBJ2-7; D gene uncertain. Between the trimmed V and J ends, which lost 4 bases and 1 base, there was a span of 11 bases. The CDR3 length is 14 residues. CDR1 is SEHNR, CDR2 FQNEAQ, per germline (reference sequence).

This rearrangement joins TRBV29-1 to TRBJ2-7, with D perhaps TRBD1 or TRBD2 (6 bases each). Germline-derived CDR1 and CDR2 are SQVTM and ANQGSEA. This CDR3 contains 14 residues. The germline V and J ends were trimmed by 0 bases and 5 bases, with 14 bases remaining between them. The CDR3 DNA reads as TGCAGCGTTGAAGATAGGTGGGGGGCCAACGAGCAGTACTTC. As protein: CSVEDRWGANEQYF.

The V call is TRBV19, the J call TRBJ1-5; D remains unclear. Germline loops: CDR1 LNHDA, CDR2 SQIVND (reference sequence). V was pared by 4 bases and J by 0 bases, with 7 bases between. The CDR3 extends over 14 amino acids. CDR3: CASSRILSNQPQHF. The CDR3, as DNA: TGTGCCAGTAGTAGGATCCTTAGCAATCAGCCCCAGCATTTT.

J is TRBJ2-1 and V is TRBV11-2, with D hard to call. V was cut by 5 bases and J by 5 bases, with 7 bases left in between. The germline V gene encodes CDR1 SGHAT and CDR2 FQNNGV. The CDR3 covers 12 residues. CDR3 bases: TGTGCCAGCAGCCCCGAGGACAATGAGCAGTTCTTC. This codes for CASSPEDNEQFF.

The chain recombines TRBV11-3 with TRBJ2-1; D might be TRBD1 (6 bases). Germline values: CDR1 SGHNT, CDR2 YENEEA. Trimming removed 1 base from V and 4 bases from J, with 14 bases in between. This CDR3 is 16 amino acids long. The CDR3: CASSLVAGVGYNEQFF. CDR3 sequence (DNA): TGTGCCAGCAGCTTAGTAGCAGGGGTCGGGTACAATGAGCAGTTCTTC.

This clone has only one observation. The CDR3 loop is CASSWTELKQETQYF. As DNA, the CDR3 is TGTGCCAGCAGTTGGACAGAACTTAAACAAGAGACCCAGTACTTC. The rearrangement joins TRBV28 to TRBJ2-5, with D perhaps matching TRBD1 (6 bases). This CDR3 has 15 amino acids. Germline-derived CDR1 and CDR2 are MDHEN and SYDVKM. Trimming shortened V by 4 bases and J by 2 bases, and 14 bases separated the two germline ends.

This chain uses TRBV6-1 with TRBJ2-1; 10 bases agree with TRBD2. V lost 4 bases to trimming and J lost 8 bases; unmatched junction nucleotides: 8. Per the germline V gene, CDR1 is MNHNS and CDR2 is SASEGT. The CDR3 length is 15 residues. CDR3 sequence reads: CASSVPVAGGDEQFF. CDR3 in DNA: TGTGCCAGCAGTGTTCCAGTAGCGGGAGGCGATGAGCAGTTCTTC.

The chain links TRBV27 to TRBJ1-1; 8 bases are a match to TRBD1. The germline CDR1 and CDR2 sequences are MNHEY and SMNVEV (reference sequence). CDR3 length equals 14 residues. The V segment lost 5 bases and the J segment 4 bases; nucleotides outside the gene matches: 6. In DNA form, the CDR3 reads TGTGCCAGCAGTACCCAGGGGGCGCCCACTGAAGCTTTCTTT. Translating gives CASSTQGAPTEAFF.

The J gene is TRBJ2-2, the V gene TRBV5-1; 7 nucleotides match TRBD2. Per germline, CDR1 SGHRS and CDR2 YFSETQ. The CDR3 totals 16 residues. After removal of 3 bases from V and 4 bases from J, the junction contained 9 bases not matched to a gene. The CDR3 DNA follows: TGCGCCAGCAGCTATATGCGGGGGACGGGCACCGGGGAGCTGTTTTTT. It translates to CASSYMRGTGTGELFF.

The CDR3 coding sequence is TGTGCCAGCAGTTCGACAGGGATTGGCACTGAAGCTTTCTTT. Protein product: CASSSTGIGTEAFF. The V and J genes are TRBV27 and TRBJ1-1, with 7 bases fitting TRBD1. There are 14 residues in the CDR3. CDR1 and CDR2 from the germline V gene are MNHEY and SMNVEV (reference sequence). The trim removed 4 bases at V and 4 bases at J, leaving 6 bases unmatched.

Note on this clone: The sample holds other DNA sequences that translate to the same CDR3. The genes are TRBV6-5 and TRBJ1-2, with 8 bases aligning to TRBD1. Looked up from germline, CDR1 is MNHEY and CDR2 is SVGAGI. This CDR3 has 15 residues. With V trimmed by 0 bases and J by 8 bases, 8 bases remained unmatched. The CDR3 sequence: CASSYSIQGAEGYTF. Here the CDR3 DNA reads TGTGCCAGCAGTTACTCTATTCAGGGGGCGGAGGGCTACACCTTC.